Below, 22 T cell receptor beta chains from the same sample are listed, as sequenced in a study of T cells after posttransplantation cyclophosphamide. Measured with immunoSEQ multiplex PCR; TCRdb has only the in-frame clones, and not every one. The sample lists about 47,000 clones, roughly nine tenths occurring once. The specimen sequenced was PBMCs. All receptors come from a woman aged 45-60 years in good health and a related stem cell transplant donor.

The J gene is TRBJ2-1, the V gene TRBV11-3; 9 bases are shared with TRBD1. The V and J ends lost 4 bases and 10 bases, in that order; junction bases with no gene match: 5. The CDR3 loop spans 13 amino acids. Germline V gene sequence: CDR1 SGHNT, CDR2 YENEEA. The CDR3 spells CASSSDRGGEQFF. CDR3 DNA: TGTGCCAGCAGCTCGGACAGGGGCGGAGAGCAGTTCTTC.

Concerning this clone: Other DNA sequences in the same sample also yield this CDR3. The CDR3 nucleotides are TGTGCCAGCAGCTTAGAACTAGCTCGGTTTGTTTCCGGGGAGCTGTTTTTT. As protein: CASSLELARFVSGELFF. The chain is built from TRBV7-3 and TRBJ2-2; D is perhaps TRBD2 (6 bases). The CDR3 is 17 amino acids. With 2 bases removed from V and 6 bases from J, the gap between germline ends came to 19 bases. Germline CDR1 SGHTA, CDR2 FQGTGA.

This clone was observed a single time. The chain employs TRBV15 and TRBJ2-3; TRBD2 agrees at 10 bases. This CDR3 is built from 15 residues. The germline V gene has CDR1 LNHNV and CDR2 YYDKDF (reference sequence). V was pared by 9 bases and J by 0 bases, with 6 bases of the junction left unmatched. The CDR3, as DNA: TGTGCCACTGGAGCGGGAGGGCCTAGCACAGATACGCAGTATTTT. This codes for CATGAGGPSTDTQYF.

This chain joins TRBV5-1 and TRBJ2-7, with 7 bases that match TRBD1. Germline loops: CDR1 SGHRS, CDR2 YFSETQ. The CDR3 spans 12 residues. V gave up 7 bases and J gave up 3 bases; unmatched junction bases: 4. DNA for the CDR3: TGCGCCAGCGGCGACAGGGACTACGAGCAGTACTTC. It codes for CASGDRDYEQYF.

This clone was seen only once. The rearrangement joins TRBV10-1 to TRBJ2-2, with 7 bases lining up with TRBD2. J lost 4 bases, V lost 2 bases, and 10 bases had no gene match. Germline assignment: CDR1 WNHNN and CDR2 SYGVQD (reference sequence). This CDR3 comprises 17 residues. Here the CDR3 reads CASSEAGLSPSTGELFF. The CDR3 nucleotides read TGCGCCAGCAGTGAGGCGGGACTAAGCCCGAGCACCGGGGAGCTGTTTTTT.

The chain joins TRBV9 to TRBJ2-7, with TRBD1 matching 12 bases. The J segment lost 6 bases and the V segment lost 3 bases, leaving 10 bases of the junction unmatched. CDR3 length: 16 amino acids. Germline CDR1 is SGDLS and CDR2 is YYNGEE. CDR3 sequence: CASSALTGTGGGEQYF. Written as DNA, the CDR3 is TGTGCCAGCAGCGCTTTGACCGGGACAGGGGGCGGCGAGCAGTACTTC.

The rearrangement joins TRBV6-5 to TRBJ2-3; TRBD2 aligns across 7 bases. The ends lost 4 bases at V and 6 bases at J; junction bases unmatched: 13. Germline V gives CDR1 MNHEY, CDR2 SVGAGI. The CDR3 has 16 residues. This CDR3 reads CASSLSWRGTLDTQYF. CDR3 in DNA: TGTGCCAGCAGTTTATCTTGGCGGGGGACCCTGGATACGCAGTATTTT.

This clone was observed a few times. This chain uses TRBV2 with TRBJ2-5, with D perhaps TRBD1 (6 bases). Germline V lookup: CDR1 SNHLY, CDR2 FYNNEI. V lost 6 bases and J lost 2, with 10 bases in between. The CDR3 totals 13 residues. The CDR3 loop reads CASRNRVQETQYF. In nucleotides, the CDR3 is TGTGCCAGCAGAAACAGGGTACAAGAGACCCAGTACTTC.

This chain uses TRBV7-6 with TRBJ2-5; 14 nucleotides match TRBD2. Germline trimming cut 5 bases from V and 1 base from J; bases unmatched to any gene: 3. CDR3 length: 16 residues. CDR1 SGHVS and CDR2 FNYEAQ come from the germline V gene. CDR3 coding DNA: TGTGCCAGCAGCACCGGACTAGCGGGGGGCCAAGAGACCCAGTACTTC. Amino acid sequence: CASSTGLAGGQETQYF. Full variable domain (missing parts from reference TRBV7-6 and TRBJ2-5): GAGVSQSPRYKVTKRGQDVALRCDPISGHVSLYWYRQALGQGPEFLTYFNYEAQQDKSGLPNDRFSAERPEGSISTLTIQRTEQRDSAMYRCASSTGLAGGQETQYFGPGTRLLVL.

The rearrangement links TRBV6-5 to TRBJ1-2; 7 positions match TRBD1. Germline V gene sequence: CDR1 MNHEY, CDR2 SVGAGI. With V trimmed by 1 base and J by 6 bases, 8 bases remained unmatched. CDR3 size: 15 residues. The CDR3 region has the DNA TGTGCCAGCAGTTACTACGACAGGGCTTTCGATGGCTACACCTTC. It specifies CASSYYDRAFDGYTF.

The chain links TRBV28 to TRBJ2-3; 7 bases line up with TRBD2. In germline, CDR1 is MDHEN, CDR2 SYDVKM. This CDR3 has 16 residues. V lost 6 bases, J lost 2 bases, and 11 bases stayed unmatched. The DNA of the CDR3 is TGTGCCAGCAGCTCCGCTTCGGGAGGTGCCACAGATACGCAGTATTTT. This translates into CASSSASGGATDTQYF.

V usage is TRBV27 and J usage is TRBJ1-1, with D possibly matching TRBD1 (5 bases). CDR3 length: 16 amino acids. Germline V CDR1 and CDR2: MNHEY, SMNVEV (reference sequence). V was trimmed by 1 base and J by 1 base, leaving 13 bases between them. For the CDR3, the DNA is TGTGCCAGCAGTTTATGGGGGGGTAGGGCGAACACTGAAGCTTTCTTT. It codes for CASSLWGGRANTEAFF.

J is TRBJ2-5 and V is TRBV19; 9 bases line up with TRBD1. CDR1 is LNHDA, CDR2 SQIVND, per germline (reference sequence). The CDR3 length is 11 residues. The V and J ends lost 9 bases and 11 bases, in that order; junction bases with no gene match: 7. Written as DNA, the CDR3 is TGTGCCAGGGGGACAGGGCGGTGTCAGTACTTC. Residues: CARGTGRCQYF.

The chain combines TRBV5-1 with TRBJ2-3, with 9 bases matching TRBD2. V trimming: 4 bases; J trimming: 0 bases; junction bases outside the gene matches: 6. This CDR3 contains 16 residues. Germline V gene sequence: CDR1 SGHRS, CDR2 YFSETQ. Written as DNA, the CDR3 is TGCGCCAGCAGCCCGACTAGCGGAGTTAGCACAGATACGCAGTATTTT. Translated, it gives CASSPTSGVSTDTQYF.

The CDR3 nucleotides read TGTGCCAGTAGTATGCGGACAGGGGGCGTAGACACTGAAGCTTTCTTT. This sequence encodes CASSMRTGGVDTEAFF. This chain uses TRBV19 with TRBJ1-1; 11 bases are a match to TRBD1. There are 16 residues in the CDR3. V shed 3 bases and J 3 bases; nucleotides not matched to a gene: 6. Germline assignment: CDR1 LNHDA and CDR2 SQIVND (reference sequence). Full variable domain (remainder filled in from reference TRBV19 and TRBJ1-1): DGGITQSPKYLFRKEGQNVTLSCEQNLNHDAMYWYRQDPGQGLRLIYYSQIVNDFQKGDIAEGYSVSREKKESFPLTVTSAQKNPTAFYLCASSMRTGGVDTEAFFGQGTRLTVV.

The chain carries TRBV13 and TRBJ1-2; TRBD1 matches 10 bases. J lost 4 bases, V lost 5 bases, and 7 bases had no gene match. Per germline, CDR1 PRHDT and CDR2 FYEKMQ (reference sequence). The CDR3 sequence is 15 residues long. The CDR3, as DNA: TGTGCCAGCAGCGCCCGGGACAGGGGTGCCTATGGCTACACCTTC. This sequence encodes CASSARDRGAYGYTF.

The genes are TRBV10-3 and TRBJ1-2; maybe TRBD1 (5 bases). Germline V gene lookup returns CDR1 ENHRY and CDR2 SYGVKD. V lost 4 bases and J lost 3, with 9 bases in between. There are 13 residues in the CDR3. The CDR3 loop is CAISAQGDYGYTF. CDR3 bases: TGTGCCATCAGTGCGCAGGGCGACTATGGCTACACCTTC.

The V and J genes are TRBV5-1 and TRBJ1-6, with D hard to call. CDR1 is SGHRS and CDR2 is YFSETQ in the germline V gene. The CDR3 is 16 residues long. The V end was cut by 3 bases, the J end by 9 bases, with 19 bases between. Here the CDR3 DNA reads TGCGCCAGCAGCTCCGATGACGTTTCCCGGGGTTCACCCCTCCACTTT. Amino acids: CASSSDDVSRGSPLHF.

The CDR3 sequence: CASSKVFAQGDIGELFF. The CDR3 DNA reads TGTGCCAGTAGTAAGGTCTTCGCGCAGGGGGATATCGGGGAGCTGTTTTTT. The rearrangement links TRBV19 to TRBJ2-2; 7 bases agree with TRBD1. The CDR3 contains 17 residues. Germline values: CDR1 LNHDA, CDR2 SQIVND (reference sequence). The J segment lost 7 bases and the V segment lost 4 bases, leaving 15 bases of the junction unmatched.

The chain uses TRBV5-1 and TRBJ2-3, with 9 bases lining up with TRBD1. The V and J ends lost 6 bases and 4 bases, in that order; junction bases with no gene match: 9. Germline CDR1 SGHRS, CDR2 YFSETQ. The CDR3 totals 15 residues. This CDR3 is CASIADRGIPDTQYF. The CDR3 DNA reads TGCGCCAGCATCGCGGACAGGGGAATACCAGATACGCAGTATTTT. Together with reference TRBV5-1 and TRBJ2-3, the CDR3 gives the full variable domain: KAGVTQTPRYLIKTRGQQVTLSCSPISGHRSVSWYQQTPGQGLQFLFEYFSETQRNKGNFPGRFSGRQFSNSRSEMNVSTLELGDSALYLCASIADRGIPDTQYFGPGTRLTVL.

The chain employs TRBV6-6 and TRBJ1-5; D perhaps matches TRBD1 (5 bases). Germline values: CDR1 MNHNY, CDR2 SVGAGI (reference sequence). V was pared by 7 bases and J by 0 bases, with 16 bases between. The CDR3 spans 16 residues. The CDR3 DNA follows: TGTGCCAGCATTCCTCGGGCAGGGTATAGCAATCAGCCCCAGCATTTT. Translation: CASIPRAGYSNQPQHF.

In DNA, the CDR3 is TGTGCCAGCAGCTCGGGACTAGCGGGAGGGCCGGTAACCGGGGAGCTGTTTTTT. Translating gives CASSSGLAGGPVTGELFF. The chain has TRBV5-8 and TRBJ2-2; 16 positions agree with TRBD2. The CDR3 extends over 18 amino acids. Germline V lookup: CDR1 SGHTS, CDR2 YDEGEE. Trimming cost V 3 bases and J 5 bases; bases outside gene matches: 7. The full variable domain, completed using reference TRBV5-8 and TRBJ2-2, is EAGVTQSPTHLIKTRGQQATLRCSPISGHTSVYWYQQALGLGLQFLLWYDEGEERNRGNFPPRFSGRQFPNYSSELNVNALELEDSALYLCASSSGLAGGPVTGELFFGEGSRLTVL.